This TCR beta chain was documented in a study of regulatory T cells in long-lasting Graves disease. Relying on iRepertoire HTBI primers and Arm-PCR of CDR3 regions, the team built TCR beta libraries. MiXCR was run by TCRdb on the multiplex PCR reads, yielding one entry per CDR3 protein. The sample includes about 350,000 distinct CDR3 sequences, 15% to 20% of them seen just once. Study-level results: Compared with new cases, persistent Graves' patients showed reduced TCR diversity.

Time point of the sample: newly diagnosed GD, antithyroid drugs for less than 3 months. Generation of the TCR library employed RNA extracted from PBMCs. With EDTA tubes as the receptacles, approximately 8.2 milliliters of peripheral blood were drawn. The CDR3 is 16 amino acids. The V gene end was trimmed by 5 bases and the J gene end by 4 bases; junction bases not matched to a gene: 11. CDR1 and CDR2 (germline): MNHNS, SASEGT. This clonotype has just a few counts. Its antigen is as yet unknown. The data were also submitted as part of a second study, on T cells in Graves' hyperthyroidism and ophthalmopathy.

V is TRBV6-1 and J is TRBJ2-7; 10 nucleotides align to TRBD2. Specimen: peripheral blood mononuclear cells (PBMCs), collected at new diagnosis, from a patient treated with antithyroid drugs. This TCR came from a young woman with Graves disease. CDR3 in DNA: TGTGCCAGCAGTCCCCGGGCTAGCGGGAGTAGGTACGAGCAGTACTTC. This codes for CASSPRASGSRYEQYF.